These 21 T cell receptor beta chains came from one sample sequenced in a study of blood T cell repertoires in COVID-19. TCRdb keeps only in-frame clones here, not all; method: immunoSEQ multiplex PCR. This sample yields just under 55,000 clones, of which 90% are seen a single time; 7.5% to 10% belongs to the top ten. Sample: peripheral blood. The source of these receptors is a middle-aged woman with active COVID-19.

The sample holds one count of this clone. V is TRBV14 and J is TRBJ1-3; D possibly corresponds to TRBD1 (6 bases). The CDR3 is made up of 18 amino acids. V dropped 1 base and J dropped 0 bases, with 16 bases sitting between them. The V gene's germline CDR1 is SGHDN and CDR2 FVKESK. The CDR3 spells CASSQAGTPRSSGNTIYF. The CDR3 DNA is TGTGCCAGCAGCCAAGCGGGGACACCCAGATCCTCTGGAAACACCATATATTTT. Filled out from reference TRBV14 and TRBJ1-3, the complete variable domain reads EAGVTQFPSHSVIEKGQTVTLRCDPISGHDNLYWYRRVMGKEIKFLLHFVKESKQDESGMPNNRFLAERTGGTYSTLKVQPAELEDSGVYFCASSQAGTPRSSGNTIYFGEGSWLTVV.

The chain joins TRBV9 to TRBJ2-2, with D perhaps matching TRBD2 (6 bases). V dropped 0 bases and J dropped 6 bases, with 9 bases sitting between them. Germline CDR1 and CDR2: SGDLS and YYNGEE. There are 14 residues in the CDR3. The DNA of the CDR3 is TGTGCCAGCAGCGTAGTGGGGAGGCCCGGGGAGCTGTTTTTT. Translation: CASSVVGRPGELFF. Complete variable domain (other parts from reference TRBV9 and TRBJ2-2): DSGVTQTPKHLITATGQRVTLRCSPRSGDLSVYWYQQSLDQGLQFLIQYYNGEERAKGNILERFSAQQFPDLHSELNLSSLELGDSALYFCASSVVGRPGELFFGEGSRLTVL.

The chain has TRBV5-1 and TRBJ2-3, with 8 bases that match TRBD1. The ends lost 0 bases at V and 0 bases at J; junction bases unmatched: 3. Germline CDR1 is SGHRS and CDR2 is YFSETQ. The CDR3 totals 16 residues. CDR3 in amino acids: CASSLGWTGSTDTQYF. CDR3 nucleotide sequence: TGCGCCAGCAGCTTGGGATGGACAGGGAGCACAGATACGCAGTATTTT.

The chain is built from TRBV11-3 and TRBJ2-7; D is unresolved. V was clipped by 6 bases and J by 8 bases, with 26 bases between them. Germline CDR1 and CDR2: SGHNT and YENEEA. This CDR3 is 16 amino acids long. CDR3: CASSPTLPGVVDKQYF. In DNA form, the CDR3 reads TGTGCCAGCAGTCCTACCCTCCCCGGTGTAGTAGATAAGCAGTACTTC.

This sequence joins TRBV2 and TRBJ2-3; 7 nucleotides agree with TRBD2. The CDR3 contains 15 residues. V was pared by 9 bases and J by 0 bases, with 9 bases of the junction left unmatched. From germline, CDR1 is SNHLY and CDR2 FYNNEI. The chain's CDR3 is CASRRTSTSTDTQYF. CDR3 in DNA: TGTGCCAGTAGGAGGACTAGTACTAGCACAGATACGCAGTATTTT.

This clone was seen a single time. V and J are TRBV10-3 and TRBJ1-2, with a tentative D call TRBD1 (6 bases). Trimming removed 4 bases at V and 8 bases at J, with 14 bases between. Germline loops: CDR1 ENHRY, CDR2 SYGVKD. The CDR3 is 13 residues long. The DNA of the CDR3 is TGTGCCATCAGTGGGGGGCGAGGTTACGGCTACACCTTC. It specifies CAISGGRGYGYTF.

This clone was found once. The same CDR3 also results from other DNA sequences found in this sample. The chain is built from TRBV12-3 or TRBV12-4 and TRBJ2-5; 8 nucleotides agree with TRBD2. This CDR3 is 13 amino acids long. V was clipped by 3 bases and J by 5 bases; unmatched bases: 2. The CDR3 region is CASSLGLGETQYF. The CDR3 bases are TGTGCCAGCAGTTTGGGACTAGGGGAGACCCAGTACTTC.

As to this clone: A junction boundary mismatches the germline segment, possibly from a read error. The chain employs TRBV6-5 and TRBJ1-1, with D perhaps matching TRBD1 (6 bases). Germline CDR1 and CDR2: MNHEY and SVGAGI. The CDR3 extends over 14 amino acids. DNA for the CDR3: TGTGCCAGCAGGCTCCCGGGGGGGGGCCCGAAGCTGGTCTTT. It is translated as CASRLPGGGPKLVF.

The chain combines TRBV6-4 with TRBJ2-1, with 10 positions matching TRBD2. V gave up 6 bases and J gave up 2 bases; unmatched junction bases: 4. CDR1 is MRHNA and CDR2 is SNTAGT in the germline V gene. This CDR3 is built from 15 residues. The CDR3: CASSSGGAPYNEQFF. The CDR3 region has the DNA TGTGCCAGCAGCAGCGGGGGGGCACCCTACAATGAGCAGTTCTTC.

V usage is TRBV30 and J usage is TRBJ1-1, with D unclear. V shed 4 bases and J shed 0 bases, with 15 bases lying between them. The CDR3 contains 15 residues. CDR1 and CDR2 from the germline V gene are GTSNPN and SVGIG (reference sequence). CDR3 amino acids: CAWNLQRTVNTEAFF. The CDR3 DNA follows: TGTGCCTGGAATTTGCAGCGAACGGTGAACACTGAAGCTTTCTTT. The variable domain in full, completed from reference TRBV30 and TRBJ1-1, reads SQTIHQWPATLVQPVGSPLSLECTVEGTSNPNLYWYRQAAGRGLQLLFYSVGIGQISSEVPQNLSASRPQDRQFILSSKKLLLSDSGFYLCAWNLQRTVNTEAFFGQGTRLTVV.

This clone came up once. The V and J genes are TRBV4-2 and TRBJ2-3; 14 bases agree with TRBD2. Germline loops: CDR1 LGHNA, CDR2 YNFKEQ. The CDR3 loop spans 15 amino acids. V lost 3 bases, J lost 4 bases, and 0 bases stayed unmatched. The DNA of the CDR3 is TGTGCCAGCAGCCAGACTAGCGGGGGGGCAGATACGCAGTATTTT. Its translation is CASSQTSGGADTQYF.

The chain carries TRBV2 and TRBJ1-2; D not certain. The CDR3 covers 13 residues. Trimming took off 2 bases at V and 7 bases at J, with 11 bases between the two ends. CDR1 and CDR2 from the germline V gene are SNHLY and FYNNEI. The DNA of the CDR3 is TGTGCCAGCAGTGAATCCCGTGGCTCTGGCTACACCTTC. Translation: CASSESRGSGYTF.

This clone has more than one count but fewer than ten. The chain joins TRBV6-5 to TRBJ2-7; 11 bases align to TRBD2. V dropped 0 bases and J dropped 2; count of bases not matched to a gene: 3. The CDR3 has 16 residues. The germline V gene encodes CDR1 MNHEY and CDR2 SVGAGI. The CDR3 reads CASSYSSSGGTYEQYF. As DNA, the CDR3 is TGTGCCAGCAGTTACTCCTCTAGCGGGGGGACCTACGAGCAGTACTTC.

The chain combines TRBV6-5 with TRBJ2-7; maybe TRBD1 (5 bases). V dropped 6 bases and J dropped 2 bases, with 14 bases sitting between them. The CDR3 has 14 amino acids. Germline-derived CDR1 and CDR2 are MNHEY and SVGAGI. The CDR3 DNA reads TGTGCCAGCAGCAGGAAGGGGTTAACCTACGAGCAGTACTTC. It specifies CASSRKGLTYEQYF.

Here the CDR3 reads CASSLGGPAGNTIYF. CDR3 sequence (DNA): TGTGCCAGCAGCTTGGGGGGGCCAGCTGGAAACACCATATATTTT. This rearrangement joins TRBV5-4 to TRBJ1-3, with D possibly matching TRBD1 (6 bases). Germline lookup yields CDR1 SGHNT and CDR2 YYREEE (reference sequence). Trimming cost V 0 bases and J 2 bases, with 9 bases left between them. This CDR3 has 15 residues.

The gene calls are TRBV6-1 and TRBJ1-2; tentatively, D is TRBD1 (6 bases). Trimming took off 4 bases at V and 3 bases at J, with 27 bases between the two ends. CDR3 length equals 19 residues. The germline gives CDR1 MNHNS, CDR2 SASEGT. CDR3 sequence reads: CASSAPIGGAPSPYYGYTF. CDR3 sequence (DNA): TGTGCCAGCAGTGCCCCGATAGGGGGGGCCCCATCCCCTTACTATGGCTACACCTTC.

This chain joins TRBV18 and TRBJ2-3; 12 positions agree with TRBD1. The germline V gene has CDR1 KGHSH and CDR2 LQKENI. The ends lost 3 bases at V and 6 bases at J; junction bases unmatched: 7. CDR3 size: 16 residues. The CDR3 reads CASSPGDRGLTDTQYF. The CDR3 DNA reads TGTGCCAGCTCACCGGGGGACAGGGGGCTTACGGATACGCAGTATTTT.

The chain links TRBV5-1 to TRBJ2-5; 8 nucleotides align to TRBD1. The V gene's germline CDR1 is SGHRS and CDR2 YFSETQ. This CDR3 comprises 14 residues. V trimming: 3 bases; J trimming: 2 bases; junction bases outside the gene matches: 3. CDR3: CASSSRQGQETQYF. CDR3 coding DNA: TGCGCCAGCAGCTCGAGACAGGGGCAAGAGACCCAGTACTTC.

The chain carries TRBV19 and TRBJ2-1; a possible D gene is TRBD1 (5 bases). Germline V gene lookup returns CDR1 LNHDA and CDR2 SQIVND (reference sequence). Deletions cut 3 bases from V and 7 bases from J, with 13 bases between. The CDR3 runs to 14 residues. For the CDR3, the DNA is TGTGCCAGTAGTATGCCCGCAGGGAAAAATGAGCAGTTCTTC. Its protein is CASSMPAGKNEQFF.

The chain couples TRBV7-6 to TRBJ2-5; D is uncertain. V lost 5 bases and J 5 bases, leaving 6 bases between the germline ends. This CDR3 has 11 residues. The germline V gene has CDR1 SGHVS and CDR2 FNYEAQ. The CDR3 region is CASSLQETQYF. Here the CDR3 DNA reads TGTGCCAGCAGCCTGCAGGAGACCCAGTACTTC.

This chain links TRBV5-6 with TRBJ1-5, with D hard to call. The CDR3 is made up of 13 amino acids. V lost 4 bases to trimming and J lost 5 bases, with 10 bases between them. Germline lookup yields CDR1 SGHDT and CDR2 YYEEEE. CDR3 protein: CASSMGRDQPQHF. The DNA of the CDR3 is TGTGCCAGCAGCATGGGCCGAGATCAGCCCCAGCATTTT. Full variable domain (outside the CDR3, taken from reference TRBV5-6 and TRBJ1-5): DAGVTQSPTHLIKTRGQQVTLRCSPKSGHDTVSWYQQALGQGPQFIFQYYEEEERQRGNFPDRFSGHQFPNYSSELNVNALLLGDSALYLCASSMGRDQPQHFGDGTRLSIL.